Listed below are T cell receptor beta chains from one sample, sequenced in a study of spatial heterogeneity in lung cancer. TCRdb redid the calling of the 5' RACE reads with MiXCR, one entry per CDR3 protein. This table holds more than 65,000 distinct CDR3 sequences, roughly 12% found once. Sample: PBMCs, taken at surgery. The receptors were sampled from a male donor with early-stage non-small cell lung cancer. The CDR3 runs from the conserved cysteine through the conserved F or W. Fields, in order: CDR3 protein, CDR3 DNA, clone size, V gene, D gene, J gene. D genes are given only for firm matches. Only some rows state a clone size, as once, few, many or a class for expanded clones.

CDR3 protein: CASSDGTSGANEQYF
CDR3 DNA: TGTGCCAGCAGCGACGGGACTAGCGGAGCTAACGAGCAGTACTTC
clone size: few
V gene: TRBV11-3
D gene: TRBD2
J gene: TRBJ2-7

CDR3 protein: CASSSRQGSAYEQYF
CDR3 DNA: TGCGCCAGCAGCAGTCGACAGGGCTCAGCCTACGAGCAGTACTTC
clone size: many
V gene: TRBV5-1
D gene: TRBD1
J gene: TRBJ2-7

CDR3 protein: CASSPGATYEQYF
CDR3 DNA: TGTGCCAGCTCACCAGGCGCCACCTACGAGCAGTACTTC
clone size: few
V gene: TRBV18
D gene: -
J gene: TRBJ2-7

CDR3 protein: CASSFSVNEQFF
CDR3 DNA: TGTGCCAGCAGCTTTAGCGTCAATGAGCAGTTCTTC
clone size: few
V gene: TRBV7-3
D gene: -
J gene: TRBJ2-1

CDR3 protein: CAWSVGPGTEAFF
CDR3 DNA: TGTGCCTGGAGTGTAGGTCCGGGCACTGAAGCTTTCTTT
clone size: -
V gene: TRBV30
D gene: -
J gene: TRBJ1-1

CDR3 protein: CASSLRGQLNTEAFF
CDR3 DNA: TGCGCCAGCAGCTTGAGGGGACAGCTGAACACTGAAGCTTTCTTT
clone size: -
V gene: TRBV5-1
D gene: TRBD1
J gene: TRBJ1-1

CDR3 protein: CASSALGQVGYGYTF
CDR3 DNA: TGTGCCAGCAGTGCCTTGGGACAGGTTGGCTATGGCTACACCTTC
clone size: -
V gene: TRBV2
D gene: TRBD1
J gene: TRBJ1-2

CDR3 protein: CSVEAGAGNEQFF
CDR3 DNA: TGCAGCGTTGAGGCGGGAGCCGGCAATGAGCAGTTCTTC
clone size: medium-sized
V gene: TRBV29-1
D gene: TRBD2
J gene: TRBJ2-1

CDR3 protein: CASSLAPGGQYEQYF
CDR3 DNA: TGTGCCAGCAGCTTGGCCCCCGGGGGCCAATACGAGCAGTACTTC
clone size: few
V gene: TRBV5-4
D gene: -
J gene: TRBJ2-7

CDR3 protein: CASSPGSRGGPDTQYF
CDR3 DNA: TGTGCCAGCAGCCCGGGATCTCGCGGGGGGCCAGATACGCAGTATTTT
clone size: -
V gene: TRBV6-2/TRBV6-3
D gene: TRBD2
J gene: TRBJ2-3

CDR3 protein: CASSATGGNSPLHF
CDR3 DNA: TGTGCCAGTAGTGCGACAGGGGGTAATTCACCCCTCCACTTT
clone size: -
V gene: TRBV19
D gene: TRBD1
J gene: TRBJ1-6

CDR3 protein: CASSSDRHNSNQPQHF
CDR3 DNA: TGTGCCAGCAGTTCTGACAGACACAATAGCAATCAGCCCCAGCATTTT
clone size: -
V gene: TRBV7-2
D gene: -
J gene: TRBJ1-5

CDR3 protein: CASSQMGQGTGATEAFF
CDR3 DNA: TGCGCCAGCAGCCAGATGGGACAGGGGACGGGTGCCACTGAAGCTTTCTTT
clone size: few
V gene: TRBV4-1
D gene: TRBD1
J gene: TRBJ1-1

CDR3 protein: CASSSDMGNQPQHF
CDR3 DNA: TGTGCCAGCAGCTCCGACATGGGCAATCAGCCCCAGCATTTT
clone size: -
V gene: TRBV6-5
D gene: -
J gene: TRBJ1-5

CDR3 protein: CSVGEGNQPQHF
CDR3 DNA: TGCAGCGTTGGGGAGGGGAATCAGCCCCAGCATTTT
clone size: many
V gene: TRBV29-1
D gene: -
J gene: TRBJ1-5

CDR3 protein: CSSLAADTQYF
CDR3 DNA: TGCAGTTCCCTAGCGGCAGATACGCAGTATTTT
clone size: few
V gene: TRBV20-1
D gene: TRBD2
J gene: TRBJ2-3

CDR3 protein: CSADRSYEQYF
CDR3 DNA: TGCAGCGCTGACAGGTCCTACGAGCAGTACTTC
clone size: many
V gene: TRBV29-1
D gene: -
J gene: TRBJ2-7

CDR3 protein: CASSQSRDQPQHF
CDR3 DNA: TGTGCCAGCAGCCAATCCAGGGATCAGCCCCAGCATTTT
clone size: few
V gene: TRBV14
D gene: -
J gene: TRBJ1-5

CDR3 protein: CASSSSDRGSSTQYF
CDR3 DNA: TGCGCCAGCAGCTCCTCCGACAGGGGAAGCTCTACGCAGTATTTT
clone size: few
V gene: TRBV5-1
D gene: TRBD1
J gene: TRBJ2-3

CDR3 protein: CASAATGDTEAFF
CDR3 DNA: TGTGCCAGTGCTGCAACAGGGGACACTGAAGCTTTCTTT
clone size: few
V gene: TRBV7-2
D gene: TRBD1
J gene: TRBJ1-1

CDR3 protein: CSASKEDTQYF
CDR3 DNA: TGCAGTGCTAGTAAGGAGGATACGCAGTATTTT
clone size: few
V gene: TRBV20-1
D gene: -
J gene: TRBJ2-3

CDR3 protein: CASSLGPRDTQYF
CDR3 DNA: TGTGCCAGCAGTTTAGGGCCCCGGGACACCCAGTACTTC
clone size: -
V gene: TRBV7-8
D gene: -
J gene: TRBJ2-5

CDR3 protein: CASRDETGGNTGELFF
CDR3 DNA: TGTGCCAGCAGAGACGAAACAGGGGGGAACACCGGGGAGCTGTTTTTT
clone size: few
V gene: TRBV12-3/TRBV12-4
D gene: TRBD1
J gene: TRBJ2-2

CDR3 protein: CSALPRPPSSYEQYF
CDR3 DNA: TGCAGTGCTCTACCTCGACCCCCGAGCTCCTACGAGCAGTACTTC
clone size: -
V gene: TRBV20-1
D gene: -
J gene: TRBJ2-7

CDR3 protein: CASSPVVNQPQHF
CDR3 DNA: TGTGCCAGTAGTCCAGTAGTAAATCAGCCCCAGCATTTT
clone size: -
V gene: TRBV19
D gene: -
J gene: TRBJ1-5

CDR3 protein: CASSFRGAITGELFF
CDR3 DNA: TGTGCCAGCAGCTTTAGGGGCGCAATCACCGGGGAGCTGTTTTTT
clone size: few
V gene: TRBV7-2
D gene: -
J gene: TRBJ2-2

CDR3 protein: CASSLGAPYEQYF
CDR3 DNA: TGTGCCAGCAGCTTAGGGGCCCCCTACGAGCAGTACTTC
clone size: few
V gene: TRBV7-9
D gene: -
J gene: TRBJ2-7

CDR3 protein: CASSWSGQATNEKLFF
CDR3 DNA: TGCGCCAGCAGCTGGTCCGGACAGGCAACTAATGAAAAACTGTTTTTT
clone size: -
V gene: TRBV5-1
D gene: TRBD1
J gene: TRBJ1-4